Below are 8 T cell receptor beta chains sequenced from a single sample in a study of molecular identifiers for immune sequencing clone quantification. TCRdb fed the PCR reads into MiXCR, producing one record per CDR3 protein. Counted here are 60,000 to 70,000 distinct CDR3 sequences, 15% to 20% occurring once; the ten biggest clones make up 1.5%. Sequencing was carried out using naive CD8+ T cells from blood, with Jurkat cell RNA spiked in. Subset of the sample: FACS-sorted CD8+CD4-CCR7+CD45RA+ naive T cells. These receptors came from a human donor in good health. Some libraries in this study had Jurkat cell RNA spiked in.

There are many counts of this clonotype. The CDR3 nucleotides are TGCGCCAGCAGGCCCCAGCGACAGGGGCGGGGGGTTCAGTACTTC. Translated: CASRPQRQGRGVQYF. The V call is TRBV23-1, the J call TRBJ2-4; D may correspond to TRBD1 or TRBD2 (8 bases each). Being an ORF, TRBV23-1 has a function that is uncertain. V was trimmed by 6 bases and J by 11 bases, leaving 23 bases between them. The length of the CDR3 is 15 residues.

A word on this clonotype: An end of the junction differs from the germline gene, which may be a read error. The chain recombines TRBV27 with TRBJ2-7; 9 bases line up with TRBD1. Germline loops: CDR1 MNHEY, CDR2 SMNVEV (reference sequence). This CDR3 has 14 residues. CDR3 in amino acids: CAGSWTGESYEQYF. CDR3 in DNA: TGTGCCGGCAGTTGGACAGGGGAATCCTACGAGCAGTACTTC.

This clonotype showed up many times. The chain recombines TRBV20-1 with TRBJ1-4; TRBD1 aligns across 8 bases. The length of the CDR3 is 15 residues. The V segment lost 6 bases and the J segment 5 bases; nucleotides outside the gene matches: 11. The germline CDR1 and CDR2 sequences are DFQATT and SNEGSKA (reference sequence). This chain's CDR3 is CSASSYGQGNEKLFF. As DNA, the CDR3 is TGCAGTGCAAGCTCCTACGGACAGGGCAATGAAAAACTGTTTTTT.

Points on this clonotype: The junction departs from the called germline gene at one end, perhaps through a read error. This chain connects TRBV10-3 to TRBJ2-2; the D gene is possibly TRBD1 (5 bases). Per the germline V gene, CDR1 is ENHRY and CDR2 is SYGVKD. This CDR3 region has 15 residues. CDR3 DNA sequence: TGTGCCATCAAAAAAAACAGGCCGAACGCCGGGGAGCTGTTTTTT. Its translation is CAIKKNRPNAGELFF.

The chain recombines TRBV20-1 with TRBJ1-6, with D uncertain. Trimming removed 0 bases from V and 3 bases from J, with 30 bases in between. Germline lookup yields CDR1 DFQATT and CDR2 SNEGSKA (reference sequence). The CDR3 loop spans 22 amino acids. The CDR3 DNA is TGCAGTGCTAGAGATAGGTCCGGCAAGGCATCGGCTTCCCTTCTCTATAATTCACCCCTCCACTTT. Its translation is CSARDRSGKASASLLYNSPLHF.

This clonotype was counted at least ten times. The chain carries TRBV6-5 and TRBJ1-1; D may be TRBD1 (5 bases). With 5 bases removed from V and 6 bases from J, the gap between germline ends came to 13 bases. CDR1 and CDR2 (germline): MNHEY, SVGAGI. The CDR3 has 13 amino acids. CDR3 nucleotides: TGTGCCAGCAGTCTGGCAGGGTTTTCTGAAGCTTTCTTT. Protein sequence: CASSLAGFSEAFF.

This clonotype is a singleton in its sample. A single base separates this from a much larger clone, so it may be a read error. This rearrangement joins TRBV20-1 to TRBJ2-1, with TRBD2 matching 10 bases. Germline CDR1 DFQATT, CDR2 SNEGSKA (reference sequence). This CDR3 is built from 16 residues. CDR3 protein: CGARDSLAGDYNEQFF. DNA of the CDR3: TGCGGTGCTAGAGATAGCCTAGCGGGAGACTACAATGAGCAGTTCTTC.

This clonotype has only a few counts. As the CDR3 is not closed by the conserved phenylalanine or tryptophan, this likely results from a read error. This chain uses TRBV6-2 or TRBV6-3 with TRBJ2-7, with no clear D. Germline CDR1 is MNHEY and CDR2 is SVGEGT. Trimming left V 2 bases short and J 6 bases short, with 14 bases between. CDR3 length equals 14 residues. CDR3 coding DNA: TGTGCCAGCAGTTACGGGCCAGTATCTAGCGAGCAGTACCTC. The encoded protein is CASSYGPVSSEQYL.